The TCR beta chain described here comes from a study of blood T cells in healthy people across ages. Primed by a sample-barcoded 5' primer and a J-beta primer mix, a second PCR proceeded for 7 to 11 cycles. Each cDNA molecule, via a template-switch adaptor with 12 random nucleotides, was tagged. TCRdb reprocessed the 5' RACE reads with MiXCR, giving one entry per CDR3 protein. The table shows about 1.8 million distinct CDR3 sequences, with about 49% occurring only once. Samples each yielded at least 5 micrograms of total RNA. In regard to this clonotype: Its antigen is undetermined.

The CDR3 is made up of 12 amino acids. In germline, CDR1 is MNHEY, CDR2 SMNVEV (reference sequence). V shed 5 bases and J shed 10 bases, with 9 bases lying between them. Study-wide points: Whereas aged donors had fewer naive CD4+ cells, long-lived donors had more of them and higher diversity. Getting older went along with TCR beta diversity per million T cells dropping roughly linearly.

The source material was blood. The chain uses TRBV27 and TRBJ1-6; D is unclear. The clonotype comes from a woman aged 40 to 50 in good health. CDR3 nucleotides: TGTGCCAGCAGTGAGAGTTGGTCACCCCTCCACTTT. Translation: CASSESWSPLHF.